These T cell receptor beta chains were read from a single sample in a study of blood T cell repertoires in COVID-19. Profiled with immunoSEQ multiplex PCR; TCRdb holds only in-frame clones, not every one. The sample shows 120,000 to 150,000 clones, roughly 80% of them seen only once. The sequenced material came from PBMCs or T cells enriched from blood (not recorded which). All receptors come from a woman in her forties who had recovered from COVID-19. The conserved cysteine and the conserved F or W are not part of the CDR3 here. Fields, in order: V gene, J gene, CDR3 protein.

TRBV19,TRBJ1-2,ASSPLSQTYGYT
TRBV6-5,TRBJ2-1,ASSRPSEDREQF
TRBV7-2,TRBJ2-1,ASSQGLAEEQF
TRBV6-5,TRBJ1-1,ASRLNREWTEAF
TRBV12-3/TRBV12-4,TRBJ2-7,ASSLDGNEQY
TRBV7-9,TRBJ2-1,ASSLDPGADGNEQF
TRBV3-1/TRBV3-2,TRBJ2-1,ASSPNGVNEQF
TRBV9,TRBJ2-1,ASSAPGTLLREQF
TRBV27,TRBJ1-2,ASSLVPRRDGYT
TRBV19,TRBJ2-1,ASRLAGGYNEQF
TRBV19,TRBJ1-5,ASRDRASNQPQH
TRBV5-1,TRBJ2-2,ASSLETSGTGELF
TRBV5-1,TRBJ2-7,ASSYGDRGYEQY
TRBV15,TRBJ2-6,ATSRYQGAGTGANVLT
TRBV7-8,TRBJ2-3,ASSRRAGGIEDTQY
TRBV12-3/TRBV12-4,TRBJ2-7,ASSVARGEQY
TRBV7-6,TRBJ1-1,ASSQPGRYSIENTEAF
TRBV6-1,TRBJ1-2,ASSEWTGTGADYT
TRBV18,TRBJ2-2,ASSPTGTGSGELF
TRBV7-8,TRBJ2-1,ASSLLGEQF
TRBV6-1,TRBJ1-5,ASWGQGVLSQPQH
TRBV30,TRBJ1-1,AWSEDREDTEAF
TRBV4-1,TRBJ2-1,ASSQVGGRSYNEQF